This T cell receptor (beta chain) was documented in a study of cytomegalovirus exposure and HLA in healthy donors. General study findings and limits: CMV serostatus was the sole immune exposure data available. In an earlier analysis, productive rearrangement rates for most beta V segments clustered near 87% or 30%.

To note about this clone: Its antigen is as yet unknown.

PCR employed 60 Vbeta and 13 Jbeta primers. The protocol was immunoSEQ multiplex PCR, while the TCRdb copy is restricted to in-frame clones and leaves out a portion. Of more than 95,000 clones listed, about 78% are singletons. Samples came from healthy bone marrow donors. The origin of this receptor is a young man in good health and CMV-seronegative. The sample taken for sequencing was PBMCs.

In nucleotides, the CDR3 is TGTGCCAGCAGCCTACTAAGGTGGCGACAAGAGACCCAGTACTTC. It is translated as CASSLLRWRQETQYF. This chain joins TRBV14 and TRBJ2-5; D remains unclear. Looked up from germline, CDR1 is SGHDN and CDR2 is FVKESK. The CDR3 sequence is 15 residues long. V was shortened by 4 bases and J by 2 bases, with 14 bases between the two germline ends.